This is a list of T cell receptor beta chains from one sample in a study of beta chain features in type 1 diabetes. Using immunoSEQ multiplex PCR, the repertoire was profiled, and TCRdb retains in-frame clones only, with some absent. The profile shows more than 250,000 clones, just over 20% of them singletons. The sample was naive CD4+ T cells from blood. The receptor set was obtained from a woman aged 35 to 49 with type 1 diabetes. Both conserved end residues are part of each CDR3. D genes are given only for firm matches. Only some rows state a clone size, as once, few, many or a class for expanded clones.

abundance	d_gene	v_gene	j_gene	CDR3nt	CDR3aa
few	TRBD1	TRBV4-1	TRBJ1-1	TGCGCCAGCAGCCCTCGTCGAGACAGGGGAGGAACTGAAGCTTTCTTT	CASSPRRDRGGTEAFF
few	.	TRBV4-3	TRBJ1-5	TGCGCCAGCAGCCCAACAGGGCTCGATCAGCCCCAGCATTTT	CASSPTGLDQPQHF
few	TRBD1	TRBV15	TRBJ2-7	TGTGCCACCAGCCGGGACAGGGGACGAGGGCAGTACTTC	CATSRDRGRGQYF
few	.	TRBV4-3	TRBJ1-2	TGCGCCAGCAGCCAAGATTTGAGGGATGGCTACACCTTC	CASSQDLRDGYTF
few	.	TRBV4-3	TRBJ2-5	TGCGCCAGCAGCCAAGAAGGAGGTACGGAGACCCAGTACTTC	CASSQEGGTETQYF
few	TRBD1	TRBV9	TRBJ1-4	TGTGCCAGCAGCGCCCTAGGGGGCATTGGGGAAAAACTGTTTTTT	CASSALGGIGEKLFF
.	.	TRBV5-1	TRBJ2-7	TGCGCCAGCAGCTTGCCCTCCCCCGAGCAGTACTTC	CASSLPSPEQYF
.	.	TRBV29-1	TRBJ1-6	TGCAGCGTTGAAGACGCAGCAGGTTCACCCCTCCACTTT	CSVEDAAGSPLHF
.	.	TRBV19	TRBJ1-2	TGTGCCAGTAGTATAAGCGCTAACTATGGCTACACCTTC	CASSISANYGYTF
.	.	TRBV30	TRBJ2-7	TGTGCCTGGACAAGCACAGGGACCTACGAGCAGTACTTC	CAWTSTGTYEQYF
.	.	TRBV19	TRBJ2-3	TGTGCCATCACATATGGGCCTGATACGCAGTATTTT	CAITYGPDTQYF
.	.	TRBV9	TRBJ1-2	TGTGCCAGCAGCGTATCAGGTCTCAACTATGGCTACACCTTC	CASSVSGLNYGYTF
.	.	TRBV9	TRBJ1-2	TGTGCCAGCAGCGTAGAGGGGGACGTCTATGGCTACACCTTC	CASSVEGDVYGYTF
.	TRBD1	TRBV5-6	TRBJ2-5	TGTGCCAGCACCTACAGGGAGTATTACAGGGGCCAAGAGACCCAGTACTTC	CASTYREYYRGQETQYF
.	.	TRBV6-5	TRBJ1-1	TGTGCCATCACCCCCGCGGTGGCCACTGAAGCTTTCTTT	CAITPAVATEAFF
few	.	TRBV9	TRBJ2-7	TGTGCCAGCAGCGTAGGCCAGATGATGACCTACGAGCAGTACTTC	CASSVGQMMTYEQYF
.	TRBD1	TRBV5-1	TRBJ1-2	TGCGCCAGCAGCGTGGACAGGGGAGATGGCTACACCTTC	CASSVDRGDGYTF
.	TRBD1	TRBV9	TRBJ2-2	TGTGCCAGCAGCCTCGGGACAGGGGGCGCCTCCGGGGAGCTGTTTTTT	CASSLGTGGASGELFF
.	.	TRBV4-3	TRBJ1-1	TGCGCCAGCAGCCAAGATCGGAGGGCGATAGCTTTCTTT	CASSQDRRAIAFF
.	TRBD1	TRBV29-1	TRBJ1-1	TGCAGCGTTCAGGGGGGTAACACTGAAGCTTTCTTT	CSVQGGNTEAFF
few	.	TRBV7-3	TRBJ2-6	TGTGCCAGCAGCTTACAAGGGGTGTCTGGGGCCAACGTCCTGACTTTC	CASSLQGVSGANVLTF
.	TRBD1	TRBV6-5	TRBJ1-2	TGTGCCAGCAGTGGCGGGGACAGACCTAACTATGGCTACACCTTC	CASSGGDRPNYGYTF
.	TRBD2	TRBV6-6	TRBJ2-5	TGTGCCAGCAGTCCCGGGACTAGTCGGGAGACCCAGTACTTC	CASSPGTSRETQYF
.	TRBD1	TRBV7-2	TRBJ1-2	TGTGCCAGCAGCTTTACAGGGGAGGGCTACACCTTC	CASSFTGEGYTF
.	.	TRBV15	TRBJ1-1	TGTGCCGCACAGACGGGCAGGGGCACTGAAGCTTTCTTT	CAAQTGRGTEAFF
.	TRBD2	TRBV7-3	TRBJ2-3	TGTGCCAGCAGCAATAGCGGGGCTACAGATACGCAGTATTTT	CASSNSGATDTQYF
.	.	TRBV5-1	TRBJ2-3	TGCGCCAGCAGCTTGGTGGTAGCGAGTAGCACAGATACGCAGTATTTT	CASSLVVASSTDTQYF
.	TRBD1	TRBV2	TRBJ1-2	TGTGCCAGCAGGGACAGGGGATTCTATGGCTACACCTTC	CASRDRGFYGYTF
few	.	TRBV28	TRBJ1-2	TGTGCCAGCAGTCCCGCAGACAGGAACTATGGCTACACCTTC	CASSPADRNYGYTF
few	.	TRBV4-1	TRBJ2-5	TGCGCCAGCAGCCGTTCACAAGAGACCCAGTACTTC	CASSRSQETQYF
.	TRBD2	TRBV4-1	TRBJ2-5	TGCGCCAGCAGCCAAGTGTCAGCGGGAGATGTAGGAGAGACCCAGTACTTC	CASSQVSAGDVGETQYF
few	.	TRBV5-4	TRBJ1-1	TGTGCCAGCAGCCTTGACTTGAACACTGAAGCTTTCTTT	CASSLDLNTEAFF
few	.	TRBV15	TRBJ2-7	TGTGCCACCAGCATGGCGACAGTCGATTCCTACGAGCAGTACTTC	CATSMATVDSYEQYF
few	TRBD1	TRBV18	TRBJ1-4	TGTGCCAGCCGAGGACAGGGGTCAACTAATGAAAAACTGTTTTTT	CASRGQGSTNEKLFF
.	.	TRBV19	TRBJ1-3	TGTGCCAGTAGTGTTGGGGCCTCGACTGGAAACACCATATATTTT	CASSVGASTGNTIYF